This T cell receptor (beta chain) was documented in a study of CD8+CD57+ T cells in acquired aplastic anemia. At the level of the study: About 3 ug was the average amount of DNA from sorted CD4+ and CD8+ cells.

CDR1 SGDLS and CDR2 YYNGEE come from the germline V gene. The V segment lost 3 bases and the J segment 4 bases; nucleotides outside the gene matches: 13. The CDR3 extends over 19 amino acids. For CDR3 and TCR beta VDJ profiling, genomic DNA was the template used. TCRdb processed the reads anew with MiXCR; each CDR3 protein has one entry. The sample records about 210,000 distinct CDR3 sequences, roughly 33% being singletons. The sequencing sample was made of sorted CD4+, CD8+, or CD8+CD57+ T cells (not recorded which) from PBMCs. This TCR came from a human donor in good health, serving as a control. The chain employs TRBV9 and TRBJ2-2; 12 bases match TRBD2. This CDR3 is CASSAGPLAGGTGTGELFF. The CDR3 DNA sequence: TGTGCCAGCAGCGCCGGACCACTAGCGGGGGGCACTGGCACCGGGGAGCTGTTTTTT.